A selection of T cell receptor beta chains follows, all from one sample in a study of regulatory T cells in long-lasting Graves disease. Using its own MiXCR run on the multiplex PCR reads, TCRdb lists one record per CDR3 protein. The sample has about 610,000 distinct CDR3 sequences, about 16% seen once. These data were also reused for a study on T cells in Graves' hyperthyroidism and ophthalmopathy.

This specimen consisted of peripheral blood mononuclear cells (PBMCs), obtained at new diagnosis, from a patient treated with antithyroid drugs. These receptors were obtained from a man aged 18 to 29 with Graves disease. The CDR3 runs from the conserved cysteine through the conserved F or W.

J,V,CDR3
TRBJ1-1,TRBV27,CASSPKLWGEDTEAFF
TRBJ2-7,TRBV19,CASSMQLAGGPDYEQYF
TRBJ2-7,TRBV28,CASSLYKREFPYEQYF
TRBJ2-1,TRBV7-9,CASSFAPGGASSYNEQFF
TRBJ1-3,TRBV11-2,CASSLEAASGNTIYF
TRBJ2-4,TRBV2,CASSENQNIQYF
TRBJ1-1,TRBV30,CAWRLLVNTEAFF
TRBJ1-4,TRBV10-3,CAISAPGAGGAGEKLFF
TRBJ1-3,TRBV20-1,CSARGRAGNTIYF
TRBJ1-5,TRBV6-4,CASSDSDEKTDSNQPQHF
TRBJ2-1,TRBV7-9,CASSLGRGEYNEQFF
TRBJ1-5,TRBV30,CAWSEGSIPQPQHF
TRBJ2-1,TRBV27,CASSLSAYNEQFF